Listed below are T cell receptor beta chains from one sample, sequenced in a study of CD8 T cells in Susac syndrome. TCRdb redid the calling of the immunoSEQ multiplex PCR reads with MiXCR, one entry per CDR3 protein. Here the sample spans roughly 80,000 distinct CDR3 sequences, around 94% being singletons. The sequenced material came from CD8+ T cells from PBMCs. These receptors were collected from a human donor in good health. Each CDR3 is given with its conserved first and last residue. The D gene is left open where the match is weak. The listing skips clone size in some rows; elsewhere it reads once, few, many or a size class.

v_call	d_call	clone_size	j_call	cdr3_aa	cdr3_nt
TRBV12-3/TRBV12-4	.	.	TRBJ2-1	CASILGGLDEQFF	TGTGCCAGCATCCTGGGGGGCCTGGATGAGCAGTTCTTC
TRBV5-6	TRBD1	.	TRBJ1-5	CASSPGQNQPQHF	TGTGCCAGCAGCCCGGGACAGAATCAGCCCCAGCATTTT
TRBV25-1	.	.	TRBJ1-6	CASSEYLPRKNSPLHF	TGTGCCAGCAGTGAATATCTCCCCCGGAAGAATTCACCCCTCCACTTT
TRBV5-1	.	.	TRBJ2-6	CASSLTGTSSGANVLTF	TGCGCCAGCAGCCTTACCGGGACATCCTCTGGGGCCAACGTCCTGACTTTC
TRBV7-6	TRBD1	.	TRBJ2-7	CASSLGGQGTSYEQYF	TGTGCCAGCAGCTTAGGGGGACAGGGGACTTCCTACGAGCAGTACTTC
TRBV9	TRBD2	.	TRBJ2-1	CASGRAFEQFF	TGTGCCAGCGGGAGGGCCTTTGAGCAGTTCTTC
TRBV7-3	TRBD1	.	TRBJ1-2	CASSRGQGASYGYTF	TGTGCCAGCAGCCGAGGACAGGGGGCGTCCTATGGCTACACCTTC
TRBV12-3/TRBV12-4	TRBD1	few	TRBJ1-1	CASSPGGYTEAFF	TGTGCCAGCAGCCCAGGGGGCTACACTGAAGCTTTCTTT
TRBV12-3/TRBV12-4	TRBD2	.	TRBJ2-1	CASSLVHSGINNEQFF	TGTGCCAGCAGTTTAGTACATAGCGGGATTAACAATGAGCAGTTCTTC
TRBV13	.	once	TRBJ1-3	CASSLEEAGNTIYF	TGTGCCAGCAGCTTAGAGGAAGCCGGAAACACCATATATTTT
TRBV4-3	.	.	TRBJ2-5	CASSPETYQETQYF	TGCGCCAGCAGCCCTGAGACGTACCAAGAGACCCAGTACTTC
TRBV28	.	.	TRBJ2-7	CASSSMITYEQYF	TGTGCCAGCAGTTCTATGATCACCTACGAGCAGTACTTC
TRBV15	TRBD1	.	TRBJ2-5	CATSSFTGVETQYF	TGTGCCACCAGCAGTTTTACAGGGGTTGAGACCCAGTACTTC
TRBV12-3/TRBV12-4	TRBD2	.	TRBJ2-2	CASSLVPPSGIFGAGELFF	TGTGCCAGCAGTTTAGTTCCGCCTAGCGGGATCTTCGGGGCCGGGGAGCTGTTTTTT
TRBV27	TRBD1	once	TRBJ2-5	CASSLGTAARTQYF	TGTGCCAGCAGTCTAGGGACAGCCGCTAGGACCCAGTACTTC